This TCR beta chain derives from a study of cytomegalovirus exposure and HLA in healthy donors. Whole-study results and caveats: There was a cluster of highly shared sequence variants that was likely a sequencing artifact.

The primer mix had 60 Vbeta and 13 Jbeta primers. TCRdb's table, derived via immunoSEQ multiplex PCR, lists solely in-frame clones and lacks some. The record lists about 210,000 clones, of which the ten most abundant hold roughly 0.98%. The CDR3 consists of 15 residues. J lost 8 bases, V lost 0 bases, and 6 bases had no gene match. Germline lookup yields CDR1 WSHSY and CDR2 SAAADI. To note about this clone: Antigen: not known.

The rearrangement uses TRBV10-2 and TRBJ2-1; 8 bases line up with TRBD1. The TCR comes from a woman under 40 in good health and CMV-seropositive. Sequenced material: PBMCs. This CDR3 reads CASSESYRGRDEQFF. DNA for the CDR3: TGCGCCAGCAGTGAGTCTTACAGGGGGAGAGATGAGCAGTTCTTC.